This TCR beta chain was sequenced for a study of T cell changes during pregnancy in multiple sclerosis. TCRdb's copy holds only in-frame clones and misses some; the assay was immunoSEQ multiplex PCR. The sample has 85,000 to 120,000 clones; more than 80% are singletons. This clone was seen a handful of times. This CDR3 region has 17 residues. Germline CDR1 reads SGHTA; CDR2 reads FQGNSA. V dropped 5 bases and J dropped 9; count of bases not matched to a gene: 13. Sequences were derived from peripheral blood, sampled before pregnancy. This chain uses TRBV7-2 with TRBJ1-6, with 10 bases identical to TRBD1. The source of this sequence is a female donor with multiple sclerosis, enrolled in a pregnancy study. CDR3 in DNA: TGTGCCAGCAGCCCATCCCTCCGGGACAGGGGACGTTCACCCCTCCACTTT. Translating gives CASSPSLRDRGRSPLHF.